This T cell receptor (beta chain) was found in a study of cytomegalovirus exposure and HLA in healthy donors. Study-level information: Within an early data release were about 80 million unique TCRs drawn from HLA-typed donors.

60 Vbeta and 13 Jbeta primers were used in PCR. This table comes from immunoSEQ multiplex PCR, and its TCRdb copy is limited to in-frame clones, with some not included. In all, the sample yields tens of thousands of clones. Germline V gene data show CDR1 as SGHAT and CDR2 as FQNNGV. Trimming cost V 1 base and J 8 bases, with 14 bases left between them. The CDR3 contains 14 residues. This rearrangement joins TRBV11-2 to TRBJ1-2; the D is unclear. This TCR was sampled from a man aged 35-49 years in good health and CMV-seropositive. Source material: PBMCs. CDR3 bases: TGTGCCAGCAGCTTAGGTGGAGGGCCCCGGGGCTACACCTTC. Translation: CASSLGGGPRGYTF. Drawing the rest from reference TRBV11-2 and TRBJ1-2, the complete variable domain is EAGVAQSPRYKIIEKRQSVAFWCNPISGHATLYWYQQILGQGPKLLIQFQNNGVVDDSQLPKDRFSAERLKGVDSTLKIQPAKLEDSAVYLCASSLGGGPRGYTFGSGTRLTVV.